The 6 T cell receptor beta chains in this list originate from one sample, sequenced in a study of cytomegalovirus exposure and HLA in healthy donors. The PCR ran on 60 Vbeta and 13 Jbeta primers. Clones were read by immunoSEQ multiplex PCR, and TCRdb kept only the in-frame ones, dropping some. The sample lists some 160,000 clones; around 80% were seen once. The specimen sequenced was PBMCs. The receptors derive from a woman aged 18-30 years in good health and CMV-seronegative.

The chain recombines TRBV18 with TRBJ2-3, with 7 bases that match TRBD1. The CDR3 loop spans 19 amino acids. J gave up 8 bases and V 3 bases, and 23 bases lay outside the gene matches. CDR1 KGHSH and CDR2 LQKENI come from the germline V gene. CDR3 nucleotide sequence: TGTGCCAGCTCACCGCGAATAATTCGGGACAGCTCAACCGGTGTTACGCAGTATTTT. It is translated as CASSPRIIRDSSTGVTQYF.

This clone was observed once. This chain uses TRBV5-1 with TRBJ1-5; no reliable D call. Deletions cut 0 bases from V and 1 base from J, with 8 bases between. This CDR3 is 15 amino acids long. Germline values: CDR1 SGHRS, CDR2 YFSETQ. In nucleotides, the CDR3 is TGCGCCAGCAGCTTGGCTCCGGGGAGCAATCAGCCCCAGCATTTT. It is translated as CASSLAPGSNQPQHF.

The chain joins TRBV10-1 to TRBJ1-5; the match to TRBD1 covers 9 bases. Germline lookup yields CDR1 WNHNN and CDR2 SYGVQD (reference sequence). This CDR3 comprises 17 residues. The V gene end was trimmed by 0 bases and the J gene end by 2 bases; junction bases not matched to a gene: 5. The CDR3 nucleotides are TGCGCCAGCAGTGAGTCCGGGACAGGGCTGGGCAATCAGCCCCAGCATTTT. Translating it yields CASSESGTGLGNQPQHF.

The chain links TRBV6-6 to TRBJ2-3; D might be TRBD2 (5 bases). Between the trimmed V and J ends, which lost 2 bases and 0 bases, there was a span of 9 bases. The CDR3 spans 15 residues. The V gene's germline CDR1 is MNHNY and CDR2 SVGAGI (reference sequence). CDR3 DNA: TGTGCCAGCAGTTACGCCCGGGGAAGCACAGATACGCAGTATTTT. It specifies CASSYARGSTDTQYF.

This sequence joins TRBV10-1 and TRBJ1-1; D not resolved. Trimming pared 7 bases from V and 2 bases from J, leaving 11 bases between. Germline CDR1 is WNHNN and CDR2 is SYGVQD (reference sequence). The CDR3 is 13 amino acids. CDR3 amino acids: CASNQQLNTEAFF. CDR3 in DNA: TGCGCCAGCAACCAACAGTTAAACACTGAAGCTTTCTTT.

This clone was counted a few times. The V and J genes are TRBV2 and TRBJ2-7; 9 bases agree with TRBD1. Germline CDR1 is SNHLY and CDR2 is FYNNEI. The CDR3 sequence is 14 residues long. Unmatched junction bases numbered 8, after V lost 4 bases and J lost 7 bases. This CDR3 is CASSAGTGTLEQYF. The CDR3 DNA reads as TGTGCCAGCAGTGCCGGGACAGGGACTTTGGAGCAGTACTTC. Looking up the rest from reference TRBV2 and TRBJ2-7 gives the full variable domain: EPEVTQTPSHQVTQMGQEVILRCVPISNHLYFYWYRQILGQKVEFLVSFYNNEISEKSEIFDDQFSVERPDGSNFTLKIRSTKLEDSAMYFCASSAGTGTLEQYFGPGTRLTVT.